The source of this T cell receptor (beta chain) is a study of radiation and T cells in renal cell carcinoma. Study-wide background: Nephrectomy followed 15 Gy stereotactic body radiation by 4 weeks. Points from the study as a whole: In blood, top tumor clones expanded by 2 weeks, shrinking by 4.

The CDR3 length is 15 residues. Trimming left V 7 bases short and J 9 bases short, with 22 bases between. The germline gives CDR1 LNHDA, CDR2 SQIVND (reference sequence). As for this clone: Antigen specificity is unknown.

Only in-frame clones appear in the TCRdb table, and some are missing; sequencing was by immunoSEQ multiplex PCR. This sample carries approximately 150,000 clones, less than 90% of them seen once, and the ten largest clones take roughly 4%. Documented time point: baseline pretreatment blood. The treatment: 15 Gy SBRT to primary tumor, nephrectomy 4 weeks later. The tumor was a clear cell renal cell carcinoma. The TCR comes from an older woman with renal cell carcinoma. Sequenced here: blood, sampled from a patient whose treatment included radiotherapy and nephrectomy. This sequence joins TRBV19 and TRBJ2-1, with D possibly matching TRBD2 (5 bases). The CDR3 spells CASKPLAWDEGEQFF. The CDR3 coding sequence is TGTGCCAGTAAGCCCTTAGCGTGGGATGAGGGTGAGCAGTTCTTC.